This TCR beta chain was captured in a study of blood T cells in healthy people across ages. General study results and limits: Nothing was known about donor CMV status, and this possibly confounded expanded clonotype changes.

CDR3 length: 14 amino acids. The germline V and J ends were trimmed by 4 bases and 7 bases, with 16 bases remaining between them. Germline V gene data show CDR1 as MNHNS and CDR2 as SASEGT. As regards this clonotype: Its antigen remains unknown.

Combining a sample-barcoded 5' primer with a J-beta primer mix, a second PCR ran for 7 to 11 cycles. TCRdb redid the calling of the 5' RACE reads with MiXCR, one entry per CDR3 protein. The sample consists of about 930,000 distinct CDR3 sequences, just under 30% of them appearing once. The same data also contributed to another study, on T cells of mothers and their children.

The clonotype comes from a woman in her thirties or forties in good health. The specimen sequenced was blood. The chain is built from TRBV6-1 and TRBJ2-5; D is possibly TRBD1 (5 bases). The CDR3 here is CASSVRDPQGTQYF. The DNA for the CDR3 is TGTGCCAGCAGTGTACGAGACCCCCAGGGGACCCAGTACTTC.